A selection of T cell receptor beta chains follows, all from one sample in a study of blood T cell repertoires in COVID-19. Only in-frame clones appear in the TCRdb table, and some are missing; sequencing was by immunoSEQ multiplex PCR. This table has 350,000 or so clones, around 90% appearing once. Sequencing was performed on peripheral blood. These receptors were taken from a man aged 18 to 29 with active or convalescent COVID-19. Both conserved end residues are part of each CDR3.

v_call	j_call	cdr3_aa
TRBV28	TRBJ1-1	CASQTTARAFF
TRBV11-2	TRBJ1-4	CASSLRGGTNEKLFF
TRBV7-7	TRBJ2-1	CASSLGARHNEQFF
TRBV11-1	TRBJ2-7	CASSFGAGRGSEQYF
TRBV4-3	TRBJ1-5	CASSRTGPNQPQHF
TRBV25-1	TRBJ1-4	CASSAPDRGRGEKLFF
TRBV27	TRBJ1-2	CASSFSGDGYTF
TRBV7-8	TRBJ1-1	CASSLGYRGKTEAFF
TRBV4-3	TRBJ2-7	CASSQGVSVSYEQYF
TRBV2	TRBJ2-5	CASRLAGGLLQETQYF
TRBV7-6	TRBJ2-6	CASSLAETGVAGANVLTF
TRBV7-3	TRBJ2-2	CASRQGARTGELFF
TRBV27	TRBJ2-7	CASSTGTVYEQYF
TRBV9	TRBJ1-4	CASSGRQGNTNEKLFF
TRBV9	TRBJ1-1	CASSALGDEAFF
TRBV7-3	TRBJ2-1	CASTPWGQSYNEQFF
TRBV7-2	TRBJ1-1	CASSARQGSTEAFF
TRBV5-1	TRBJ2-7	CASSPGGTGFYEQYF
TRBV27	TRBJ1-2	CASSFRLRDRALLIGGYTF
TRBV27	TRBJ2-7	CASSPRLAGASYEQYF
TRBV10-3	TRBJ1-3	CAISEPDRGPYGNTIYF
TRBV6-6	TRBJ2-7	CASSYSRGQGGYEQYF
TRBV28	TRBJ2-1	CASSPDRGPGSYNEQFF
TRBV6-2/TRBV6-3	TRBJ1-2	CASSPIRDRDLPYGYTF
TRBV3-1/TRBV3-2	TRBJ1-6	CASSQDRGASYNSPLHF
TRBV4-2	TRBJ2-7	CASSQEFVAGRPYEQYF
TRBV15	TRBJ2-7	CATSTGTGQREQYF
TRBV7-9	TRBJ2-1	CASSQGTSVQFF
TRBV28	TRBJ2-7	CASSEGFYEQYF
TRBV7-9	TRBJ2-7	CASSLTTSSYEQYF
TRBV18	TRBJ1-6	CATQEGPSYNSPLHF
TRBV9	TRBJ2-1	CASSVGPAGALKNNEQFF
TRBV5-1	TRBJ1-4	CASSLGGGEKLFF
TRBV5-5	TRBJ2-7	CASSLLPGLSEIVEQYF
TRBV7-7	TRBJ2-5	CASSRGTSGQETQYF
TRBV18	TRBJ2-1	CASSPPVLAGGPKSYNEQFF